The 31 T cell receptor beta chains below all came from one sample that was sequenced in a study of T-cell reconstitution after alpha-beta-depleted transplantation in children. Molecular barcoding with unique molecular identifiers was used for the TCRbeta library. TCRdb re-called the PCR reads through MiXCR, storing one row per CDR3 protein. Here the sample spans 300,000 or so distinct CDR3 sequences, 9.9% being singletons. Specimen: PBMCs from the stem cell graft donor, collected from the stem cell graft. These TCRs come from a human donor who donated a stem cell graft to a child with SCID.

V gene TRBV12-3 or TRBV12-4 combines with J gene TRBJ2-3, with no clear D. The V end was cut by 1 base, the J end by 2 bases, with 13 bases between. The CDR3 extends over 16 amino acids. The DNA for the CDR3 is TGTGCCAGCAGTTTAGGGAGCTACACAAACACAGATACGCAGTATTTT. Protein product: CASSLGSYTNTDTQYF.

This clonotype came up many times. The chain has TRBV5-1 and TRBJ2-1; 9 positions agree with TRBD1. Germline loops: CDR1 SGHRS, CDR2 YFSETQ. The CDR3 consists of 15 residues. The ends lost 0 bases at V and 6 bases at J; junction bases unmatched: 4. The DNA of the CDR3 is TGCGCCAGCAGCTTGGAGGGACAGGGTATCAATGAGCAGTTCTTC. It yields the protein CASSLEGQGINEQFF.

This clonotype was detected a few times. The V and J genes are TRBV11-3 and TRBJ2-2, with D perhaps assigned TRBD1 or TRBD2 (7 bases each). V was cut by 5 bases and J by 5 bases, with 15 bases left in between. The germline V gene has CDR1 SGHNT and CDR2 YENEEA. This CDR3 contains 15 residues. The CDR3 DNA is TGTGCCAGCAGCACCCGACAGGGAGGGACCGGGGAGCTGTTTTTT. Translation: CASSTRQGGTGELFF.

This clonotype was counted between two and nine times. The chain joins TRBV20-1 to TRBJ2-7; D perhaps matches TRBD2 (5 bases). Germline CDR1 is DFQATT and CDR2 is SNEGSKA (reference sequence). Trimming pared 6 bases from V and 2 bases from J, leaving 11 bases between. The CDR3 length is 12 residues. The CDR3: CSATRETYEQYF. The CDR3 DNA follows: TGCAGTGCCACGAGGGAGACCTACGAGCAGTACTTC.

The rearrangement links TRBV7-9 to TRBJ1-1; D possibly corresponds to TRBD1 (6 bases). Trimming stripped 10 bases from V and 1 base from J, with 16 bases between. Per germline, CDR1 SEHNR and CDR2 FQNEAQ (reference sequence). The length of the CDR3 is 14 residues. The CDR3 sequence is CATRGVGGNTEAFF. The CDR3 bases are TGTGCCACCAGAGGGGTAGGGGGGAACACTGAAGCTTTCTTT. The full variable domain, rest sourced from reference TRBV7-9 and TRBJ1-1, is DTGVSQNPRHKITKRGQNVTFRCDPISEHNRLYWYRQTLGQGPEFLTYFQNEAQLEKSRLLSDRFSAERPKGSFSTLEIQRTEQGDSAMYLCATRGVGGNTEAFFGQGTRLTVV.

The rearrangement links TRBV5-5 to TRBJ2-1, with TRBD2 matching over 8 bases. Germline trimming cut 3 bases from V and 4 bases from J; bases unmatched to any gene: 9. Germline CDR1 SGHKS, CDR2 YYEKEE (reference sequence). The CDR3 totals 16 residues. CDR3 amino acids: CASSSGWRGAYNEQFF. CDR3 sequence (DNA): TGTGCCAGCAGCTCCGGTTGGCGGGGGGCATACAATGAGCAGTTCTTC. Combining the CDR3 with reference TRBV5-5 and TRBJ2-1 gives the whole variable domain DAGVTQSPTHLIKTRGQQVTLRCSPISGHKSVSWYQQVLGQGPQFIFQYYEKEERGRGNFPDRFSARQFPNYSSELNVNALLLGDSALYLCASSSGWRGAYNEQFFGPGTRLTVL.

This chain connects TRBV5-6 to TRBJ2-7, with TRBD2 as a possible D gene (5 bases). Looked up from germline, CDR1 is SGHDT and CDR2 is YYEEEE. CDR3 length equals 14 residues. V lost 3 bases and J 3 bases, leaving 13 bases between the germline ends. CDR3 coding DNA: TGTGCCAGCAGCTCCTACGGGATCCGCTACGAGCAGTACTTC. Translation: CASSSYGIRYEQYF.

This rearrangement joins TRBV20-1 to TRBJ1-1, with TRBD1 identical over 10 bases. Germline V gives CDR1 DFQATT, CDR2 SNEGSKA (reference sequence). The CDR3 covers 14 residues. V dropped 3 bases and J dropped 5; count of bases not matched to a gene: 6. The CDR3, as DNA: TGCAGTGCTAGGGACAGGGGGACGGGGACTGAAGCTTTCTTT. Translated, it gives CSARDRGTGTEAFF.

The CDR3 spells CASSSLLGAGELFF. The CDR3 bases are TGTGCCAGCAGCTCGCTTCTGGGCGCCGGGGAGCTGTTTTTT. The gene calls are TRBV7-3 and TRBJ2-2, with D uncertain. V dropped 4 bases and J dropped 6 bases, with 12 bases sitting between them. Per the germline V gene, CDR1 is SGHTA and CDR2 is FQGTGA. The CDR3 spans 14 residues.

This clonotype was observed at least ten times. The genes are TRBV20-1 and TRBJ1-5, with unresolved D. CDR1 is DFQATT and CDR2 is SNEGSKA in the germline V gene (reference sequence). This CDR3 is built from 18 residues. Trimming took off 2 bases at V and 0 bases at J, with 20 bases between the two ends. Here the CDR3 reads CSARSGQPPGVSNQPQHF. CDR3 nucleotide sequence: TGCAGTGCTAGATCTGGCCAACCCCCCGGCGTTAGCAATCAGCCCCAGCATTTT.

This clonotype was counted only a few times. The V and J genes are TRBV3-1 and TRBJ2-1; 9 bases match TRBD2. CDR3 length: 15 residues. After removal of 4 bases from V and 5 bases from J, the junction contained 6 bases not matched to a gene. Germline V gene data show CDR1 as LGHDT and CDR2 as YNNKEL (reference sequence). CDR3 DNA: TGTGCCAGCAGCCTCCTCGCTAGCGGGAACAATGAGCAGTTCTTC. Its protein is CASSLLASGNNEQFF.

In its sample, this clonotype was seen a few times. J is TRBJ1-1 and V is TRBV7-9; TRBD1 might be the D (5 bases). Germline lookup yields CDR1 SEHNR and CDR2 FQNEAQ (reference sequence). V was cut by 5 bases and J by 5 bases, with 12 bases left in between. This CDR3 has 13 amino acids. The CDR3 bases are TGTGCCAGCAGCATACGGACATATACTGAAGCTTTCTTT. Translating gives CASSIRTYTEAFF. Full variable domain (missing parts from reference TRBV7-9 and TRBJ1-1): DTGVSQNPRHKITKRGQNVTFRCDPISEHNRLYWYRQTLGQGPEFLTYFQNEAQLEKSRLLSDRFSAERPKGSFSTLEIQRTEQGDSAMYLCASSIRTYTEAFFGQGTRLTVV.

This chain links TRBV7-9 with TRBJ2-3, with D perhaps given as TRBD1 or TRBD2 (6 bases each). The V gene's germline CDR1 is SEHNR and CDR2 FQNEAQ (reference sequence). Trimming took 4 bases from V and 4 from J, leaving 9 bases between them. The CDR3 has 13 amino acids. CDR3 bases: TGTGCCAGCAGCTCAGGGGAGGCAGATACGCAGTATTTT. Residues: CASSSGEADTQYF.

This clonotype was seen repeatedly, ten times or more. This chain links TRBV20-1 with TRBJ2-4; weak D call: TRBD2 (5 bases). V lost 0 bases, J lost 2 bases, and 8 bases lay in between. CDR1 and CDR2 from the germline V gene are DFQATT and SNEGSKA (reference sequence). This CDR3 comprises 14 residues. The CDR3 DNA is TGCAGTGCTAGAGACCCGGGGACCAAAAACATTCAGTACTTC. Residues: CSARDPGTKNIQYF.

The chain recombines TRBV10-3 with TRBJ2-1, with D perhaps matching TRBD2 (5 bases). Germline CDR1 and CDR2: ENHRY and SYGVKD. The CDR3 runs to 13 residues. Trimming left V 10 bases short and J 11 bases short, with 21 bases between. The CDR3 here is CATTPTLDGKQFF. The CDR3 DNA is TGTGCCACCACCCCTACACTAGACGGGAAGCAGTTCTTC.

V gene TRBV14 combines with J gene TRBJ1-6; D remains ambiguous. CDR1 is SGHDN, CDR2 FVKESK, per germline. CDR3 length: 16 amino acids. Trimming left V 0 bases short and J 0 bases short, with 6 bases between. The CDR3 DNA reads as TGTGCCAGCAGCCAAGAACGAAGCTCCTATAATTCACCCCTCCACTTT. This gives the protein CASSQERSSYNSPLHF.

The chain joins TRBV3-1 to TRBJ2-1; D is uncertain. The CDR3 has 15 amino acids. CDR1 is LGHDT, CDR2 YNNKEL, per germline (reference sequence). Trimming took 0 bases from V and 15 from J, leaving 21 bases between them. CDR3 sequence (DNA): TGTGCCAGCAGCCAAGATCCTATTGGGGTAGCCGAACGGTTCTTC. Its translation is CASSQDPIGVAERFF.

The sample holds a few counts of this clonotype. The rearrangement uses TRBV5-1 and TRBJ2-5; tentatively, D is TRBD1 (6 bases). The germline V gene encodes CDR1 SGHRS and CDR2 YFSETQ. V lost 4 bases and J lost 2, with 12 bases in between. This CDR3 has 14 amino acids. The DNA of the CDR3 is TGCGCCAGCAGCCTACAGCAGGGGCAAGAGACCCAGTACTTC. Residues: CASSLQQGQETQYF.

The chain uses TRBV11-2 and TRBJ2-1; TRBD1 might be the D (5 bases). The length of the CDR3 is 14 residues. Between the trimmed V and J ends, which lost 4 bases and 8 bases, there was a span of 15 bases. Germline assignment: CDR1 SGHAT and CDR2 FQNNGV. This chain's CDR3 is CASSWGRGGDEQFF. The CDR3 bases are TGTGCCAGCAGCTGGGGAAGGGGTGGGGATGAGCAGTTCTTC.

The sample holds a few counts of this clonotype. V gene TRBV7-6 combines with J gene TRBJ2-2; TRBD2 agrees at 14 bases. The ends lost 6 bases at V and 3 bases at J; junction bases unmatched: 9. CDR3 length: 18 residues. The germline CDR1 and CDR2 sequences are SGHVS and FNYEAQ. CDR3: CASRRLAGGPLDTGELFF. The CDR3 nucleotides are TGTGCCAGCAGGCGACTAGCGGGGGGGCCCCTCGACACCGGGGAGCTGTTTTTT.

V and J are TRBV6-2 or TRBV6-3 and TRBJ2-2; 8 positions agree with TRBD2. The germline CDR1 and CDR2 sequences are MNHEY and SVGEGT. CDR3 length equals 13 residues. Trimming took 7 bases from V and 7 from J; bases not matched to a gene: 5. The CDR3 protein is CASTFGGGGELFF. CDR3 DNA sequence: TGTGCCAGCACCTTCGGGGGGGGCGGGGAGCTGTTTTTT.

Turning to this clonotype: This sequence may be a read error, since a much larger clone differs from it by one base. The V gene is TRBV5-1, the J gene TRBJ2-3; TRBD1 or TRBD2 may be the D gene (5 bases each). The CDR3 runs 14 residues. CDR1 and CDR2 (germline): SGHRS, YFSETQ. V lost 6 bases and J lost 2, with 13 bases in between. The CDR3 nucleotides are TGCGCCAGCACTTGGGGGTCCGACACAGATACGCAGTATTTT. This translates into CASTWGSDTDTQYF. Variable domain in full (rest from reference TRBV5-1 and TRBJ2-3): KAGVTQTPRYLIKTRGQQVTLSCSPISGHRSVSWYQQTPGQGLQFLFEYFSETQRNKGNFPGRFSGRQFSNSRSEMNVSTLELGDSALYLCASTWGSDTDTQYFGPGTRLTVL.

The chain joins TRBV7-7 to TRBJ2-1; 9 nucleotides agree with TRBD2. Trimming removed 1 base from V and 6 bases from J; junction bases left unmatched: 4. The CDR3 covers 15 residues. CDR1 is SSHAT and CDR2 is FNYEAQ in the germline V gene (reference sequence). The CDR3, as DNA: TGTGCCAGCAGCTTAGTAGCGGGGGAACTCAATGAGCAGTTCTTC. This sequence encodes CASSLVAGELNEQFF.

CDR3 amino acids: CASSFFSKRAETQYF. The DNA for the CDR3 is TGTGCCAGCAGTTTTTTTAGTAAGCGAGCCGAGACCCAGTACTTC. The V call is TRBV12-3 or TRBV12-4, the J call TRBJ2-5; D is uncertain. V lost 3 bases to trimming and J lost 5 bases, with 16 bases between them. The CDR3 is 15 residues long.

In this sample, this clonotype turned up once. The chain links TRBV11-2 to TRBJ1-2; D call uncertain. The V gene's germline CDR1 is SGHAT and CDR2 FQNNGV. This CDR3 has 13 amino acids. With 6 bases removed from V and 4 bases from J, the gap between germline ends came to 12 bases. Written as DNA, the CDR3 is TGTGCCAGCAGTCCCCAGACCGTCTATGGCTACACCTTC. This sequence encodes CASSPQTVYGYTF.

The chain carries TRBV5-1 and TRBJ2-2, with 7 bases aligning to TRBD1. V was clipped by 1 base and J by 0 bases; unmatched bases: 18. This CDR3 is built from 21 residues. In germline, CDR1 is SGHRS, CDR2 YFSETQ. The chain's CDR3 is CASSLFHLARQGDANTGELFF. The CDR3 coding sequence is TGCGCCAGCAGCTTGTTTCATCTTGCTCGCCAGGGGGACGCGAACACCGGGGAGCTGTTTTTT.

This clonotype was counted between two and nine times. The gene calls are TRBV12-3 or TRBV12-4 and TRBJ1-5; tentatively, D is TRBD1 (6 bases). The CDR3 totals 15 residues. V was trimmed by 6 bases and J by 1 base, leaving 13 bases between them. The CDR3 protein is CASSSGVESNQPQHF. The CDR3 DNA follows: TGTGCCAGCAGCTCAGGGGTGGAGAGCAATCAGCCCCAGCATTTT.

This chain joins TRBV29-1 and TRBJ2-3; D gene unclear. Per the germline V gene, CDR1 is SQVTM and CDR2 is ANQGSEA. V was cut by 6 bases and J by 2 bases, with 12 bases left in between. The CDR3 is 13 amino acids. CDR3 region: CSVSSGPTDTQYF. Written as DNA, the CDR3 is TGCAGCGTCAGTTCCGGACCCACAGATACGCAGTATTTT.

This clonotype was picked up many times. The rearrangement links TRBV25-1 to TRBJ2-7; 7 nucleotides line up with TRBD2. The germline V gene encodes CDR1 MGHDK and CDR2 SYGVNS. V lost 6 bases, J lost 1 base, and 9 bases stayed unmatched. The CDR3 is made up of 15 amino acids. CDR3 residues: CASSPPLAFSYEQYF. As DNA, the CDR3 is TGTGCCAGCAGCCCCCCACTAGCGTTTTCCTACGAGCAGTACTTC.

The genes are TRBV9 and TRBJ2-1, with 8 bases aligning to TRBD2. V shed 0 bases and J 4 bases; nucleotides not matched to a gene: 6. CDR1 is SGDLS and CDR2 is YYNGEE in the germline V gene. The CDR3 loop spans 16 amino acids. The CDR3 loop is CASSVGRGGRYNEQFF. CDR3 coding DNA: TGTGCCAGCAGCGTAGGTCGGGGGGGACGGTACAATGAGCAGTTCTTC.

This clonotype was counted a few times. The chain joins TRBV12-3 or TRBV12-4 to TRBJ2-7; 10 bases are a match to TRBD1. The CDR3 covers 15 residues. The ends lost 6 bases at V and 1 base at J; junction bases unmatched: 6. The CDR3 region has the DNA TGTGCCAGCAGAATGACAGGGGGCATATCCTACGAGCAGTACTTC. Translated, it gives CASRMTGGISYEQYF.